Listed here are 20 T cell receptor beta chains from one sample, sequenced in a study of blood T cell repertoires in COVID-19. TCRdb's copy holds only in-frame clones and misses some; the assay was immunoSEQ multiplex PCR. The sample lists some 74,000 clones, over 75% occurring once. Sequenced input: peripheral blood. The receptor source for this set is a middle-aged man with active COVID-19.

The chain links TRBV30 to TRBJ1-1; D is possibly TRBD1 (6 bases). The CDR3 spans 13 residues. Trimming removed 4 bases from V and 5 bases from J, with 14 bases in between. Germline-derived CDR1 and CDR2 are GTSNPN and SVGIG (reference sequence). The CDR3 region has the DNA TGTGCCTGGACCCGAGCAACAGGGACTGAAGCTTTCTTT. Amino acids: CAWTRATGTEAFF.

This rearrangement joins TRBV19 to TRBJ1-1; the D gene is possibly TRBD1 (6 bases). CDR1 is LNHDA, CDR2 SQIVND, per germline (reference sequence). V was trimmed by 3 bases and J by 4 bases, leaving 9 bases between them. The CDR3 consists of 13 residues. In nucleotides, the CDR3 is TGTGCCAGTAGTATCACAGGGTCCACTGAAGCTTTCTTT. This codes for CASSITGSTEAFF.

The sample holds one count of this clone. CDR3 loop: CASSLLRSGIRQPQHF. The CDR3 nucleotides are TGTGCCAGTAGCCTGCTACGATCAGGGATACGACAGCCCCAGCATTTT. The chain carries TRBV19 and TRBJ1-5; D might be TRBD1 (5 bases). The length of the CDR3 is 16 residues. Between the trimmed V and J ends, which lost 6 bases and 7 bases, there was a span of 22 bases. Per the germline V gene, CDR1 is LNHDA and CDR2 is SQIVND (reference sequence).

The count of this clone is one. The chain uses TRBV27 and TRBJ1-6, with TRBD1 identical over 8 bases. The germline CDR1 and CDR2 sequences are MNHEY and SMNVEV (reference sequence). This CDR3 has 17 amino acids. V lost 2 bases and J lost 6; bases outside the gene matches: 9. The CDR3 spells CASSLRDRGPFNSPLHF. CDR3 nucleotides: TGTGCCAGCAGTTTAAGAGACAGGGGTCCCTTTAATTCACCCCTCCACTTT.

This chain uses TRBV24-1 with TRBJ2-3; 10 nucleotides align to TRBD2. J lost 5 bases, V lost 5 bases, and 6 bases had no gene match. Germline V gene lookup returns CDR1 KGHDR and CDR2 SFDVKD. The CDR3 is 15 residues long. The CDR3 DNA sequence: TGTGCCACCAGTGTCTCTAGCGGGAGTGGAGATACGCAGTATTTT. Amino acids: CATSVSSGSGDTQYF.

This chain uses TRBV27 with TRBJ2-3, with TRBD2 as a possible D gene (6 bases). CDR1 is MNHEY, CDR2 SMNVEV, per germline (reference sequence). The CDR3 is made up of 18 amino acids. The V and J ends lost 6 bases and 4 bases respectively, with 26 bases between them. DNA of the CDR3: TGTGCCAGCAGCCCTCCACCCCTACTAGCAATTTTTCCAGATACGCAGTATTTT. It specifies CASSPPPLLAIFPDTQYF.

The chain links TRBV11-2 to TRBJ2-7, with D possibly being TRBD2 (5 bases). V lost 0 bases, J lost 2 bases, and 14 bases lay in between. Germline V gene sequence: CDR1 SGHAT, CDR2 FQNNGV. The CDR3 is 16 residues long. The chain's CDR3 is CASSLDFRGHPYEQYF. The CDR3 bases are TGTGCCAGCAGCTTAGATTTTCGCGGGCACCCCTACGAGCAGTACTTC.

The chain has TRBV5-1 and TRBJ1-4; D gene ambiguous. Germline CDR1 and CDR2: SGHRS and YFSETQ. The CDR3 covers 13 residues. Trimming shortened V by 4 bases and J by 0 bases, and 4 bases separated the two germline ends. CDR3 in amino acids: CASSPTTNEKLFF. CDR3 coding DNA: TGCGCCAGCAGCCCTACAACTAATGAAAAACTGTTTTTT.

The chain is built from TRBV28 and TRBJ1-5; D remains ambiguous. V shed 3 bases and J shed 0 bases, with 12 bases lying between them. The CDR3 has 16 residues. Germline loops: CDR1 MDHEN, CDR2 SYDVKM. CDR3 nucleotides: TGTGCCAGCAGTTTTATAGAGGATTATAGCAATCAGCCCCAGCATTTT. Protein: CASSFIEDYSNQPQHF.

The rearrangement uses TRBV5-1 and TRBJ2-7; 7 positions agree with TRBD1. V was pared by 1 base and J by 7 bases, with 11 bases of the junction left unmatched. Germline lookup yields CDR1 SGHRS and CDR2 YFSETQ. The CDR3 sequence is 15 residues long. DNA for the CDR3: TGCGCCAGCAGCTTGCGGGACAGCCCTCCGGGTGAGCAGTACTTC. Amino acid sequence: CASSLRDSPPGEQYF.

The gene calls are TRBV5-1 and TRBJ2-2, with D tentatively TRBD2 (5 bases). The germline V gene has CDR1 SGHRS and CDR2 YFSETQ. The V gene lost 7 bases and the J gene lost 1 base, with 23 bases spanning the gap. CDR3 length equals 18 residues. The CDR3 nucleotides are TGCGCCAGCTACCGGTCAGTTATGCGGGTCCAGAACACCGGGGAGCTGTTTTTT. Residues: CASYRSVMRVQNTGELFF.

This chain joins TRBV28 and TRBJ2-4; perhaps TRBD1 as D (5 bases). CDR1 and CDR2 from the germline V gene are MDHEN and SYDVKM. The V gene lost 6 bases and the J gene lost 1 base, with 10 bases spanning the gap. The CDR3 totals 14 residues. The CDR3, as DNA: TGTGCCAGCAGGAAGTGGGGCGCCAAAAACATTCAGTACTTC. It is translated as CASRKWGAKNIQYF.

This clone was observed a single time. The sample carries other DNA sequences with the same CDR3. This chain links TRBV6-2 or TRBV6-3 with TRBJ1-2; D is unresolved. Trimming cost V 0 bases and J 8 bases, with 16 bases left between them. From germline, CDR1 is MNHEY and CDR2 SVGEGT. The length of the CDR3 is 15 residues. The CDR3 coding sequence is TGTGCCAGCAGTTACTCGAAGTTACAGATGTGGGGCTACACCTTC. Amino acids: CASSYSKLQMWGYTF.

This clone appeared a few times. The J gene is TRBJ1-2, the V gene TRBV6-1, with D possibly being TRBD1 (5 bases). V was trimmed by 0 bases and J by 8 bases, leaving 13 bases between them. The CDR3 loop spans 14 amino acids. Germline V gene sequence: CDR1 MNHNS, CDR2 SASEGT. The CDR3 DNA sequence: TGTGCCAGCAGTGAAGCCCTCAGGGCTAGGGGCTACACCTTC. Amino acids: CASSEALRARGYTF.

The rearrangement joins TRBV5-3 to TRBJ2-2, with TRBD1 identical over 12 bases. TRBV5-3 is an open reading frame, and its role is uncertain. The ends lost 3 bases at V and 5 bases at J; junction bases unmatched: 5. This CDR3 region has 16 residues. The CDR3 reads CARSSPGQGATGELFF. In nucleotides, the CDR3 is TGTGCCAGAAGCTCACCGGGACAGGGGGCGACCGGGGAGCTGTTTTTT.

CDR3 in amino acids: CASSYPGRVDEQFF. The DNA for the CDR3 is TGTGCCAGCAGTTACCCTGGGAGGGTTGATGAGCAGTTCTTC. The rearrangement uses TRBV6-5 and TRBJ2-1; 7 positions match TRBD2. The germline gives CDR1 MNHEY, CDR2 SVGAGI. This CDR3 region has 14 residues. V shed 2 bases, J shed 8 bases, and the junction held 6 bases outside the gene matches.

The chain couples TRBV6-5 to TRBJ2-7; D gene unclear. V was cut by 6 bases and J by 0 bases, with 9 bases left in between. CDR3 length: 13 residues. Looked up from germline, CDR1 is MNHEY and CDR2 is SVGAGI. The CDR3 nucleotides are TGTGCCAGCAGGCAACACAGCTCCTACGAGCAGTACTTC. It yields the protein CASRQHSSYEQYF.

This chain links TRBV15 with TRBJ1-4; TRBD1 matches at 7 bases. Germline CDR1 is LNHNV and CDR2 is YYDKDF (reference sequence). This CDR3 is 18 amino acids long. The V segment lost 2 bases and the J segment 5 bases; nucleotides outside the gene matches: 14. The CDR3 nucleotides are TGTGCCACCAGCAGATGGCCGGTCACAGGGGAGAAGAATGAAAAACTGTTTTTT. This gives the protein CATSRWPVTGEKNEKLFF.

This chain joins TRBV7-7 and TRBJ2-3; 16 bases are a match to TRBD2. Trimming removed 7 bases from V and 2 bases from J; junction bases left unmatched: 12. This CDR3 is built from 19 residues. Germline V gives CDR1 SSHAT, CDR2 FNYEAQ (reference sequence). CDR3 amino acids: CASTTSGGLAGGYTDTQYF. The DNA of the CDR3 is TGTGCCAGCACTACCTCCGGGGGACTAGCGGGAGGGTACACAGATACGCAGTATTTT.

The rearrangement links TRBV7-2 to TRBJ1-4; 7 nucleotides line up with TRBD1. The germline V gene has CDR1 SGHTA and CDR2 FQGNSA. The CDR3 runs 13 residues. The junction had 9 bases not matched to a gene; V was cut back by 10 bases and J by 7 bases. The CDR3 coding sequence is TGTGCCACCTCCGGTACAGGGGTTGAAAAACTGTTTTTT. Translating gives CATSGTGVEKLFF.